This entry is about one TCR beta chain. What it binds is not known. The CDR3 loop spans 14 amino acids. CDR1 is MNHEY, CDR2 SMNVEV, per germline (reference sequence). TCRdb reprocessed the 5' RACE reads and reports one entry per CDR3 protein, with no DNA. The listing records hundreds of thousands of distinct CDR3 sequences. This specimen comes from a study of T cells expressing NK-cell markers. General study points: HCMV specificity of the expanded NKG2C+ T cell clones stayed unclear.

This chain joins TRBV27 and TRBJ2-3; the TRBD1 assignment by TCRdb is unverifiable without DNA. The sequenced material came from blood T cells: a sorted CD56 or NKG2C T cell subset, CD4+ or CD8+ T cells, or bulk PBMC T cells (not recorded which). The receptor comes from a man aged 18 to 30 in good health. The CDR3 spells CASSLTGVEDTQYF.